This T cell receptor (beta chain) was recovered during a study of blood T cell repertoires in COVID-19. Study-wide context: Spain, Italy and the United States supplied samples that represented acute and convalescent COVID-19. The analysed material was cDNA or gDNA that came from T cells, B-cell-depleted T cells, or PBMCs.

CDR3 length: 17 residues. The J segment lost 5 bases and the V segment lost 0 bases, leaving 9 bases of the junction unmatched. Germline V gene sequence: CDR1 SGHNT, CDR2 YYREEE (reference sequence). Authors' processing steps: It was from reference gene primer amplification that nucleated cell counts were estimated. Repertoires were generated with immunoSEQ multiplex PCR, while TCRdb's copy carries only in-frame clones and drops some. D and trimming were read from the DNA, whereas the V and J calls and clone size are those reported in that table. This sample yields over 150,000 clones, of which more than 75% are seen a single time; about a tenth belongs to the top ten.

The receptor was derived from a woman between 65 and 79 years old with COVID-19, enrolled during active disease. The chain recombines TRBV5-4 with TRBJ1-2; TRBD1 aligns across 11 bases. The sequenced sample was peripheral blood. The CDR3 coding sequence is TGTGCCAGCAGCTTGGCTCTCGGAGGACAGGGGGCGTATGGCTACACCTTC. Residues: CASSLALGGQGAYGYTF.